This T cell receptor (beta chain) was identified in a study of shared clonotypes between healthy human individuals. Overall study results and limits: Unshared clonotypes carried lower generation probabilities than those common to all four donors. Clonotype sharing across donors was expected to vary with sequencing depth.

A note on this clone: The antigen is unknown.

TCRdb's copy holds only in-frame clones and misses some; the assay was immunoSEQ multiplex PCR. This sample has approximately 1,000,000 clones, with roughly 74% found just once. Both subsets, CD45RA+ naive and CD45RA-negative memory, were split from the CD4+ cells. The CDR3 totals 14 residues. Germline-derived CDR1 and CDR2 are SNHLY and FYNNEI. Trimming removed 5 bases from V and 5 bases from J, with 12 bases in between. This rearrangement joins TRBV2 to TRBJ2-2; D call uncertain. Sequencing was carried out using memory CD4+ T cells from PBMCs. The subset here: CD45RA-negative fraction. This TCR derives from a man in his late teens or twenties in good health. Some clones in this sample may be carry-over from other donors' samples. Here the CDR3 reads CASSFVFKTGELFF. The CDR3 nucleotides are TGTGCCAGCAGTTTTGTCTTTAAAACCGGGGAGCTGTTTTTT.